A selection of T cell receptor beta chains follows, all from one sample in a study of cytomegalovirus exposure and HLA in healthy donors. The repertoire was sequenced with immunoSEQ multiplex PCR; TCRdb's copy has only in-frame clones and lacks some. Here the sample spans roughly 150,000 clones, roughly 80% being singletons. The sample taken for sequencing was PBMCs. These receptors were collected from a male donor in good health and CMV-seronegative. CDR3s include the opening cysteine and the closing phenylalanine or tryptophan. Fields, in order: clone size, D gene, J gene, V gene, CDR3 protein, CDR3 DNA. The D gene is left open where the match is weak. The size entry is marked missing in some rows and otherwise reads once, few, many or a size class.

>few|TRBD1|TRBJ2-7|TRBV6-6
CASSPTGQGTYEQYF
TGTGCCAGCAGTCCTACTGGACAGGGGACCTACGAGCAGTACTTC
>few|NA|TRBJ1-4|TRBV6-5
CASSLQAGTQKLFF
TGTGCCAGCAGTTTACAGGCAGGGACTCAAAAACTGTTTTTT
>NA|TRBD2|TRBJ2-3|TRBV5-1
CASSSGLVADTQYF
TGCGCCAGCAGCTCGGGACTAGTCGCAGATACGCAGTATTTT
>NA|TRBD1|TRBJ2-3|TRBV5-1
CASSLGQGVPDTQYF
TGCGCCAGCAGCTTGGGACAGGGCGTTCCAGATACGCAGTATTTT
>NA|NA|TRBJ2-7|TRBV5-1
CASSYQQGNEQYF
TGCGCCAGCAGCTATCAGCAGGGGAACGAGCAGTACTTC
>once|NA|TRBJ2-7|TRBV11-3
CASSLGGAGASGEQYF
TGTGCCAGCAGCTTAGGGGGTGCGGGCGCTTCGGGCGAGCAGTACTTC
>NA|NA|TRBJ1-5|TRBV7-9
CASSAGYQPQHF
TGTGCCAGCAGCGCCGGGTATCAGCCCCAGCATTTT
>NA|TRBD1|TRBJ1-1|TRBV18
CASSPRGAGGPVNTEAFF
TGTGCCAGCTCACCAAGGGGGGCAGGGGGCCCGGTGAACACTGAAGCTTTCTTT
>once|NA|TRBJ1-5|TRBV19
CASSIDPVSGVQPNQPQHF
TGTGCCAGTAGTATAGATCCTGTATCAGGGGTACAACCCAATCAGCCCCAGCATTTT
>few|TRBD1|TRBJ1-2|TRBV28
CASSYGQGPYGYTF
TGTGCCAGCAGTTATGGACAGGGACCCTATGGCTACACCTTC
>NA|NA|TRBJ2-7|TRBV10-2
CASSESQEQYF
TGCGCCAGCAGTGAGTCGCAGGAGCAGTACTTC
>few|NA|TRBJ2-3|TRBV10-3
CAISGEGTDTQYF
TGTGCCATCAGTGGGGAGGGCACAGATACGCAGTATTTT
>once|NA|TRBJ2-7|TRBV29-1
CSVEEAGAGEQYF
TGCAGCGTTGAAGAAGCAGGGGCGGGCGAGCAGTACTTC
>NA|NA|TRBJ1-1|TRBV5-1
CASSLEPGVNTEAFF
TGCGCCAGCAGCTTGGAACCAGGGGTGAACACTGAAGCTTTCTTT
>once|NA|TRBJ1-1|TRBV5-4
CASSLGGGNTEAFF
TGTGCCAGCAGCTTGGGGGGGGGAAACACTGAAGCTTTCTTT
>NA|TRBD1|TRBJ1-4|TRBV11-2
CASSLGGTGGEKLFF
TGTGCCAGCAGCTTAGGAGGGACAGGGGGTGAAAAACTGTTTTTT
>NA|NA|TRBJ1-1|TRBV23-1
CASKVGGGTEAFF
TGCGCCAGTAAGGTTGGGGGGGGGACTGAAGCTTTCTTT
>NA|NA|TRBJ1-4|TRBV7-6
CASSLAGALTNEKLFF
TGTGCCAGCAGCTTAGCGGGCGCCCTGACTAATGAAAAACTGTTTTTT
>NA|TRBD1|TRBJ1-5|TRBV7-2
CASSGGTGSGQPQHF
TGTGCCAGCAGCGGAGGGACAGGGTCGGGTCAGCCCCAGCATTTT
>once|TRBD1|TRBJ2-2|TRBV30
CAWSRGLVGELFF
TGTGCCTGGAGCAGGGGGCTGGTCGGGGAGCTGTTTTTT
>NA|TRBD1|TRBJ1-4|TRBV4-1
CASSHNAGTGENEKLFF
TGCGCCAGCAGCCACAATGCCGGGACAGGTGAAAATGAAAAACTGTTTTTT
>NA|NA|TRBJ2-1|TRBV5-1
CASSIQRNEQFF
TGCGCCAGCAGTATCCAGCGCAATGAGCAGTTCTTC
>NA|TRBD1|TRBJ1-5|TRBV7-2
CASSRTGISNQPQHF
TGTGCCAGCAGCCGGACAGGGATCAGCAATCAGCCCCAGCATTTT
>NA|NA|TRBJ2-7|TRBV7-8
CASSPPGTGEQYF
TGTGCCAGCAGCCCACCCGGAACGGGGGAGCAGTACTTC
>NA|TRBD2|TRBJ2-1|TRBV19
CASSRASGDPYNEQFF
TGTGCCAGTAGTCGGGCTAGCGGGGATCCTTACAATGAGCAGTTCTTC